This entry lists 19 T cell receptor beta chains sequenced from one sample in a study of cytomegalovirus exposure and HLA in healthy donors. PCR employed 60 Vbeta and 13 Jbeta primers. Assay: immunoSEQ multiplex PCR; the TCRdb copy retains only in-frame clones and omits some. The sample consists of more than 95,000 clones, over 65% of them appearing once. The sample was PBMCs. The receptors come from a man in his fifties or sixties in good health and CMV-seronegative.

This clone was seen a handful of times. V usage is TRBV5-1 and J usage is TRBJ2-7; the match to TRBD1 covers 7 bases. This CDR3 has 15 amino acids. The germline gives CDR1 SGHRS, CDR2 YFSETQ. Unmatched junction bases numbered 16, after V lost 7 bases and J lost 6 bases. The CDR3 nucleotides read TGCGCCAGCTCAATCACAGGGGCTTTAGAAGGCGAGCAGTACTTC. Encoded protein: CASSITGALEGEQYF.

The CDR3 here is CASSPGGFYGYTF. The CDR3 coding sequence is TGTGCCAGCTCCCCTGGCGGATTCTATGGCTACACCTTC. This chain joins TRBV6-1 and TRBJ1-2; the D is unclear. Germline V gene lookup returns CDR1 MNHNS and CDR2 SASEGT. V was clipped by 8 bases and J by 4 bases, with 14 bases between them. The length of the CDR3 is 13 residues.

In this sample, this clone turned up a few times. The V call is TRBV7-2, the J call TRBJ2-3; 11 nucleotides align to TRBD2. Looked up from germline, CDR1 is SGHTA and CDR2 is FQGNSA. The CDR3 loop spans 17 amino acids. V was pared by 5 bases and J by 4 bases, with 11 bases of the junction left unmatched. The CDR3: CASSLASGGQGADTQYF. CDR3 DNA: TGTGCCAGCAGCCTCGCTAGCGGGGGGCAAGGGGCAGATACGCAGTATTTT.

The J gene is TRBJ2-3, the V gene TRBV2; a weak D match, TRBD2 (6 bases). V was pared by 5 bases and J by 7 bases, with 16 bases between. CDR3 length: 14 residues. Germline V gene lookup returns CDR1 SNHLY and CDR2 FYNNEI. CDR3 sequence reads: CASSSLLGGHTQYF. DNA of the CDR3: TGTGCCAGCAGTTCCTTACTGGGGGGACATACGCAGTATTTT.

V usage is TRBV7-2 and J usage is TRBJ1-2; TRBD1 might be the D (5 bases). Germline values: CDR1 SGHTA, CDR2 FQGNSA. Trimming pared 0 bases from V and 6 bases from J, leaving 14 bases between. This CDR3 has 15 amino acids. CDR3 sequence reads: CASSLAAGLSDGYTF. The CDR3 nucleotides are TGTGCCAGCAGCTTAGCGGCAGGGCTTTCCGATGGCTACACCTTC.

The genes are TRBV5-4 and TRBJ2-7; D not resolved. Trimming left V 1 base short and J 2 bases short, with 10 bases between. CDR1 and CDR2 (germline): SGHNT, YYREEE (reference sequence). The length of the CDR3 is 14 residues. CDR3 nucleotide sequence: TGTGCCAGCAGCTTGTGGCAAACCGCCTACGAGCAGTACTTC. Protein: CASSLWQTAYEQYF.

V gene TRBV5-4 combines with J gene TRBJ1-6; D unclear. The V and J ends lost 3 bases and 7 bases respectively, with 17 bases between them. CDR1 and CDR2 (germline): SGHNT, YYREEE (reference sequence). The CDR3 length is 16 residues. CDR3 DNA: TGTGCCAGCAGCTCAACTTCGGCAGGATGGAATTCACCCCTCCACTTT. This sequence encodes CASSSTSAGWNSPLHF.

Written as DNA, the CDR3 is TGCAGCGTTGAAGCAGACCAAGAGACCCAGTACTTC. The encoded protein is CSVEADQETQYF. V is TRBV29-1 and J is TRBJ2-5; D is ambiguous. Germline V gene lookup returns CDR1 SQVTM and CDR2 ANQGSEA. V dropped 1 base and J dropped 0 bases, with 3 bases sitting between them. This CDR3 region has 12 residues.

This clone was observed a few times. CDR3 in amino acids: CASSLHQGTGNTIYF. CDR3 DNA: TGTGCCAGCAGTCTCCACCAGGGGACTGGAAACACCATATATTTT. This rearrangement joins TRBV28 to TRBJ1-3; tentatively, D is TRBD1 (6 bases). The CDR3 consists of 15 residues. V was clipped by 5 bases and J by 2 bases, with 13 bases between them. Germline CDR1 is MDHEN and CDR2 is SYDVKM.

The chain recombines TRBV7-9 with TRBJ1-5; D is possibly TRBD1 (5 bases). With 5 bases removed from V and 0 bases from J, the gap between germline ends came to 11 bases. CDR1 is SEHNR and CDR2 is FQNEAQ in the germline V gene (reference sequence). The CDR3 runs 15 residues. CDR3 DNA: TGTGCCAGCAGCGCCCCGGGGGATAGCAATCAGCCCCAGCATTTT. This gives the protein CASSAPGDSNQPQHF.

This sequence joins TRBV15 and TRBJ2-1; 7 positions match TRBD1. CDR3 length: 15 residues. Germline CDR1 LNHNV, CDR2 YYDKDF (reference sequence). Trimming cost V 1 base and J 8 bases; bases outside gene matches: 8. The CDR3 spells CATSRVGQDGDEQFF. CDR3 sequence (DNA): TGTGCCACCAGCAGAGTTGGACAGGACGGCGATGAGCAGTTCTTC.

V is TRBV7-9 and J is TRBJ2-5; tentatively, D is TRBD1 (5 bases). Trimming removed 6 bases at V and 5 bases at J, with 13 bases between. The germline V gene has CDR1 SEHNR and CDR2 FQNEAQ (reference sequence). The CDR3 length is 13 residues. CDR3: CASRFQGFETQYF. CDR3 in DNA: TGTGCCAGCAGGTTTCAGGGCTTTGAGACCCAGTACTTC.

The J gene is TRBJ2-3, the V gene TRBV2; TRBD2 matches at 9 bases. The CDR3 length is 14 residues. V was clipped by 6 bases and J by 2 bases; unmatched bases: 3. CDR1 and CDR2 (germline): SNHLY, FYNNEI. CDR3 sequence (DNA): TGTGCCAGCAGCCTAGCGGGGCACACAGATACGCAGTATTTT. Translated: CASSLAGHTDTQYF.

This rearrangement joins TRBV7-8 to TRBJ1-2, with D possibly matching TRBD1 (5 bases). CDR1 SGHVS and CDR2 FQNEAQ come from the germline V gene. Trimming cost V 1 base and J 5 bases, with 11 bases left between them. The CDR3 loop spans 14 amino acids. The DNA for the CDR3 is TGTGCCAGCAGCTTAGTGGGGCACCTTTATGGCTACACCTTC. This codes for CASSLVGHLYGYTF.

This sequence joins TRBV9 and TRBJ1-3; D remains ambiguous. CDR3 length equals 17 residues. Trimming pared 2 bases from V and 0 bases from J, leaving 15 bases between. Germline V lookup: CDR1 SGDLS, CDR2 YYNGEE. The CDR3 DNA follows: TGTGCCAGCAGCGTGACTACCAGGTGGGCCTCTGGAAACACCATATATTTT. Protein product: CASSVTTRWASGNTIYF.

This chain joins TRBV7-2 and TRBJ2-1; 7 bases agree with TRBD2. Germline assignment: CDR1 SGHTA and CDR2 FQGNSA. V trimming: 0 bases; J trimming: 2 bases; junction bases outside the gene matches: 7. This CDR3 is 17 amino acids long. CDR3 region: CASSLAYLAAPYNEQFF. In nucleotides, the CDR3 is TGTGCCAGCAGCTTAGCATACCTAGCGGCTCCCTACAATGAGCAGTTCTTC.

The V call is TRBV2, the J call TRBJ1-5, with 12 bases fitting TRBD1. V dropped 9 bases and J dropped 7; count of bases not matched to a gene: 7. The CDR3 contains 14 residues. Germline CDR1 and CDR2: SNHLY and FYNNEI. CDR3 region: CASSGTGGRQPQHF. Here the CDR3 DNA reads TGTGCCAGTTCGGGGACAGGGGGCCGGCAGCCCCAGCATTTT. The whole variable domain, remainder taken from reference TRBV2 and TRBJ1-5, is EPEVTQTPSHQVTQMGQEVILRCVPISNHLYFYWYRQILGQKVEFLVSFYNNEISEKSEIFDDQFSVERPDGSNFTLKIRSTKLEDSAMYFCASSGTGGRQPQHFGDGTRLSIL.

The chain joins TRBV18 to TRBJ1-6; D is ambiguous. The CDR3 has 15 residues. Germline values: CDR1 KGHSH, CDR2 LQKENI. Trimming removed 6 bases at V and 4 bases at J, with 13 bases between. DNA for the CDR3: TGTGCCAGCTCCCGGGAAGCGGATTATAATTCACCCCTCCACTTT. Its protein product is CASSREADYNSPLHF.

V and J are TRBV5-6 and TRBJ1-2; unclear D gene. Trimming removed 4 bases at V and 7 bases at J, with 23 bases between. The length of the CDR3 is 16 residues. Germline lookup yields CDR1 SGHDT and CDR2 YYEEEE. CDR3 loop: CASSPPIRGVGFGYTF. The DNA of the CDR3 is TGTGCCAGCAGCCCGCCGATACGGGGAGTGGGTTTTGGCTACACCTTC.